Shown below are 13 T cell receptor beta chains from a single sample sequenced in a study of T cells after yellow fever vaccination. MiXCR was run by TCRdb on the 5' RACE reads, yielding one entry per CDR3 protein. In the table there are a few hundred thousand distinct CDR3 sequences, around 4.9% of which are singletons. Sequenced material: CD4+ T cells sorted from PBMCs, taken on the day of the yellow fever booster vaccination. All receptors derive from a man younger than 30 who received the YFV17D yellow fever vaccine.

The sample holds many counts of this clonotype. The chain links TRBV5-1 to TRBJ2-3; TRBD2 matches at 8 bases. V shed 0 bases, J shed 4 bases, and the junction held 7 bases outside the gene matches. The germline CDR1 and CDR2 sequences are SGHRS and YFSETQ. This CDR3 comprises 16 residues. CDR3 amino acids: CASSLAGRGGSDTQYF. DNA for the CDR3: TGCGCCAGCAGCTTGGCCGGTCGCGGGGGGTCAGATACGCAGTATTTT.

In this sample, this clonotype turned up many times. This sequence joins TRBV5-1 and TRBJ2-7; D ambiguous. The CDR3 is 13 residues long. In germline, CDR1 is SGHRS, CDR2 YFSETQ. Trimming took 2 bases from V and 1 from J, leaving 7 bases between them. For the CDR3, the DNA is TGCGCCAGCAGCTTCGGCCAATCCTACGAGCAGTACTTC. It codes for CASSFGQSYEQYF.

This clonotype was recorded at least ten times. J is TRBJ1-1 and V is TRBV7-3; D is unresolved. V lost 6 bases and J 2 bases, leaving 10 bases between the germline ends. Germline values: CDR1 SGHTA, CDR2 FQGTGA. The CDR3 covers 13 residues. CDR3: CASSWQVNTEAFF. In nucleotides, the CDR3 is TGTGCCAGCAGTTGGCAGGTTAACACTGAAGCTTTCTTT.

This clonotype was seen at least ten times. The rearrangement uses TRBV6-5 and TRBJ2-3, with D maybe TRBD1 (5 bases). Germline V gene sequence: CDR1 MNHEY, CDR2 SVGAGI. The V and J ends lost 7 bases and 5 bases respectively, with 25 bases between them. The CDR3 is 17 residues long. This CDR3 is CASTRRVVRRKGDTQYF. CDR3 DNA sequence: TGTGCCAGCACCCGCAGGGTTGTCCGCCGGAAGGGAGATACGCAGTATTTT.

This clonotype is labeled as medium-sized. This chain links TRBV11-2 with TRBJ2-3; D is uncertain. CDR1 is SGHAT, CDR2 FQNNGV, per germline. This CDR3 has 10 amino acids. V was shortened by 4 bases and J by 7 bases, with 3 bases between the two germline ends. The CDR3 reads CASSSYTQYF. Here the CDR3 DNA reads TGTGCCAGCAGCTCCTATACGCAGTATTTT.

This clonotype appeared a few times. The chain uses TRBV6-2 or TRBV6-3 and TRBJ1-6, with 10 bases fitting TRBD1. J lost 10 bases, V lost 6 bases, and 9 bases had no gene match. The CDR3 runs 15 residues. Per the germline V gene, CDR1 is MNHEY and CDR2 is SVGEGT. In nucleotides, the CDR3 is TGTGCCAGCAGATTACCGGGACAGGGGAGATCACCCCTCCACTTT. Encoded protein: CASRLPGQGRSPLHF.

This clonotype has just a few counts. The CDR3 region has the DNA TGTGCCAGCAGCCTCGGACAGTACTCTGGAAACACCATATATTTT. It translates to CASSLGQYSGNTIYF. This sequence joins TRBV11-2 and TRBJ1-3; a possible D gene is TRBD1 (6 bases). Germline V gives CDR1 SGHAT, CDR2 FQNNGV. CDR3 length: 15 amino acids. The V end lost 5 bases, the J end lost 0 bases, and 11 bases lay between the germline ends.

This clonotype was recorded many times. The chain carries TRBV5-1 and TRBJ2-6, with no clear D. V was cut by 5 bases and J by 0 bases, with 9 bases left in between. This CDR3 contains 15 residues. Germline V gives CDR1 SGHRS, CDR2 YFSETQ. The CDR3 spells CASSSAYSGANVLTF. As DNA, the CDR3 is TGCGCCAGCAGTTCAGCCTACTCTGGGGCCAACGTCCTGACTTTC.

This clonotype has more than one count but fewer than ten. V and J are TRBV23-1 and TRBJ1-6, with D perhaps matching TRBD1 (5 bases). TRBV23-1 is designated an ORF whose function remains uncertain. The V and J ends lost 7 bases and 10 bases respectively, with 17 bases between them. The CDR3 is 14 residues long. As DNA, the CDR3 is TGCGCCAGCAATCGGGACCCCTCAGGATCACCCCTCCACTTT. Translating it yields CASNRDPSGSPLHF.

This clonotype was seen repeatedly, ten times or more. V is TRBV5-1 and J is TRBJ2-3; 7 bases map to TRBD1. This CDR3 is built from 13 residues. From germline, CDR1 is SGHRS and CDR2 YFSETQ. The V segment lost 6 bases and the J segment 4 bases; nucleotides outside the gene matches: 5. The CDR3 loop reads CASIATGADTQYF. Written as DNA, the CDR3 is TGCGCCAGCATCGCCACAGGGGCAGATACGCAGTATTTT.

The CDR3 is CASRAVQRPGANVLTF. The CDR3 DNA reads as TGTGCCAGCAGAGCCGTACAGCGTCCTGGGGCCAACGTCCTGACTTTC. V usage is TRBV6-2 or TRBV6-3 and J usage is TRBJ2-6; D unclear. The CDR3 is made up of 16 amino acids. V lost 6 bases, J lost 2 bases, and 14 bases lay in between. Germline V gene data show CDR1 as MNHEY and CDR2 as SVGEGT.

This clonotype was recorded at least ten times. This rearrangement joins TRBV12-3 or TRBV12-4 to TRBJ1-5; D is undetermined. The CDR3 has 14 amino acids. V lost 4 bases, J lost 9 bases, and 16 bases lay in between. The CDR3 coding sequence is TGTGCCAGCAGTTCACGGACCGCGACGGGGCCCCAGCATTTT. This translates into CASSSRTATGPQHF.

This clonotype occurred many times. The chain joins TRBV7-2 to TRBJ2-3; 12 bases match TRBD2. The CDR3 is 14 amino acids. Trimming removed 10 bases from V and 1 base from J; junction bases left unmatched: 3. Germline values: CDR1 SGHTA, CDR2 FQGNSA. CDR3 amino acids: CAIRTSGGTDTQYF. The CDR3 DNA follows: TGTGCCATTAGGACTAGCGGGGGCACAGATACGCAGTATTTT.